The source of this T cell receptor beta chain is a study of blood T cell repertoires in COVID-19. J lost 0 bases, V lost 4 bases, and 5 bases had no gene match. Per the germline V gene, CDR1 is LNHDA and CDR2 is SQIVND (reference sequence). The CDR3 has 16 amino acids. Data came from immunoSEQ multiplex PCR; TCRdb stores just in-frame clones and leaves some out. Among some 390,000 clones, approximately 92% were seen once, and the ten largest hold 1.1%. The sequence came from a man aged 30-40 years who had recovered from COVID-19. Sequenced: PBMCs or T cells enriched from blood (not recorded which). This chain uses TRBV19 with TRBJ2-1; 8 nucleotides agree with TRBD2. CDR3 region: CASSTASGRSYNEQFF. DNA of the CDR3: TGTGCCAGTAGTACGGCTAGCGGGCGCTCCTACAATGAGCAGTTCTTC.